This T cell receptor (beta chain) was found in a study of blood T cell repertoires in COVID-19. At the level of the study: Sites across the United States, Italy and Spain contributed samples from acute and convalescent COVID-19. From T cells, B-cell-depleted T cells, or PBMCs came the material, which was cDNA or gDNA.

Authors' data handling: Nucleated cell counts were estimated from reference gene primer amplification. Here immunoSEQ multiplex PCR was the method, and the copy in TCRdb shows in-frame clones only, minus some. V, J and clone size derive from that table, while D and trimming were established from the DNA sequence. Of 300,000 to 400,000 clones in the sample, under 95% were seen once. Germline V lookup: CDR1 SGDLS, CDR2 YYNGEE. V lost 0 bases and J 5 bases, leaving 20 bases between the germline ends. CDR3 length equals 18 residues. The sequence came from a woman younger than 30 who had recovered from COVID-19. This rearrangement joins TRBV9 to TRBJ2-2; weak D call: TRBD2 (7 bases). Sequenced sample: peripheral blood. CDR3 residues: CASSVDAPGGVRTGELFF. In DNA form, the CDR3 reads TGTGCCAGCAGCGTAGACGCCCCGGGGGGCGTGAGAACCGGGGAGCTGTTTTTT. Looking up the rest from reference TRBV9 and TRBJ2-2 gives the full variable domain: DSGVTQTPKHLITATGQRVTLRCSPRSGDLSVYWYQQSLDQGLQFLIQYYNGEERAKGNILERFSAQQFPDLHSELNLSSLELGDSALYFCASSVDAPGGVRTGELFFGEGSRLTVL.